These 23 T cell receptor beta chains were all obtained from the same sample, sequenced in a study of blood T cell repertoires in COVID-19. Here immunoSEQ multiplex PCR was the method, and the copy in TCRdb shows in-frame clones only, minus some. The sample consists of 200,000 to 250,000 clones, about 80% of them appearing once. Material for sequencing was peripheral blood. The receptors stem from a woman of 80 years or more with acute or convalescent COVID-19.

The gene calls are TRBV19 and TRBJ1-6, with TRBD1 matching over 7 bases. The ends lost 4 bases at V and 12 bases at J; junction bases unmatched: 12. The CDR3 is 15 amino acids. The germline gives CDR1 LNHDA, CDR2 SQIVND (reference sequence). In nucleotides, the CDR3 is TGTGCCAGTAGTACCGTCGTACAGGGGAAGGGACCCCTCCACTTT. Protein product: CASSTVVQGKGPLHF. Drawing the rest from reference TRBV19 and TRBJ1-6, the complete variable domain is DGGITQSPKYLFRKEGQNVTLSCEQNLNHDAMYWYRQDPGQGLRLIYYSQIVNDFQKGDIAEGYSVSREKKESFPLTVTSAQKNPTAFYLCASSTVVQGKGPLHFGNGTRLTVT.

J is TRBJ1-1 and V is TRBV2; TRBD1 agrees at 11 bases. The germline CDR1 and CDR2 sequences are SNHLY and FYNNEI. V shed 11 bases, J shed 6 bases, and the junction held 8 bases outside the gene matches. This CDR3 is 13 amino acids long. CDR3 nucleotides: TGTGCCGGATTACGGGACAGGGGGTCTGAAGCTTTCTTT. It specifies CAGLRDRGSEAFF. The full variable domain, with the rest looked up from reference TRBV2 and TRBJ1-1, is EPEVTQTPSHQVTQMGQEVILRCVPISNHLYFYWYRQILGQKVEFLVSFYNNEISEKSEIFDDQFSVERPDGSNFTLKIRSTKLEDSAMYFCAGLRDRGSEAFFGQGTRLTVV.

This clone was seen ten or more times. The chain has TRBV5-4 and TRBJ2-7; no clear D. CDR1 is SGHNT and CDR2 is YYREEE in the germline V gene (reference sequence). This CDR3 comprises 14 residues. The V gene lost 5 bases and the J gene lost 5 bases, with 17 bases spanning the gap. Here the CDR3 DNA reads TGTGCCAGCAGTTCGGGTATGGTAGGTGACGAGCAGTACTTC. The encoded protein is CASSSGMVGDEQYF. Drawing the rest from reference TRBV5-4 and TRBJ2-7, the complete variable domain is ETGVTQSPTHLIKTRGQQVTLRCSSQSGHNTVSWYQQALGQGPQFIFQYYREEENGRGNFPPRFSGLQFPNYSSELNVNALELDDSALYLCASSSGMVGDEQYFGPGTRLTVT.

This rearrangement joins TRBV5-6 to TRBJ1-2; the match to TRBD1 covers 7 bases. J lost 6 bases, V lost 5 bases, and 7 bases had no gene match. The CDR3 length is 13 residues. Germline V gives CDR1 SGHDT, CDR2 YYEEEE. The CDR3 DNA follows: TGTGCCAGCAGGTTTGACAGGGATAATGGCTACACCTTC. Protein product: CASRFDRDNGYTF.

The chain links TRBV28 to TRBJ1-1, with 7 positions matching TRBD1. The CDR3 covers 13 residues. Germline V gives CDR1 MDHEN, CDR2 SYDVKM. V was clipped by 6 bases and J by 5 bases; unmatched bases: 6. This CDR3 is CASSMRGRTEAFF. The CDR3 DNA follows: TGTGCCAGCAGCATGAGGGGGCGGACTGAAGCTTTCTTT.

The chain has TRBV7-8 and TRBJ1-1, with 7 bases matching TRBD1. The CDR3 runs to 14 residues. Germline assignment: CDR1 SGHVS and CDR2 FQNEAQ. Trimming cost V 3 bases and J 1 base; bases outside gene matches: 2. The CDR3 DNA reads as TGTGCCAGCAGCTTGAGACAGGGGAACACTGAAGCTTTCTTT. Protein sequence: CASSLRQGNTEAFF.

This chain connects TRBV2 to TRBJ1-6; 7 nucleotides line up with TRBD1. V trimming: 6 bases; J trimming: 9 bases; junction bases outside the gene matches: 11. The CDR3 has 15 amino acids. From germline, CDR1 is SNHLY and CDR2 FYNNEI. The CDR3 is CASRDRTAGSSPLHF. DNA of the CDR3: TGTGCCAGCAGGGACAGGACCGCTGGGAGTTCACCCCTCCACTTT.

CDR3 sequence: CASSRSGGSETQYF. CDR3 DNA sequence: TGTGCCAGCAGTCGGTCAGGGGGTAGCGAGACCCAGTACTTC. The chain joins TRBV27 to TRBJ2-5, with 7 bases aligning to TRBD1. CDR3 length: 14 residues. Germline trimming cut 5 bases from V and 5 bases from J; bases unmatched to any gene: 8. Germline V gene lookup returns CDR1 MNHEY and CDR2 SMNVEV (reference sequence).

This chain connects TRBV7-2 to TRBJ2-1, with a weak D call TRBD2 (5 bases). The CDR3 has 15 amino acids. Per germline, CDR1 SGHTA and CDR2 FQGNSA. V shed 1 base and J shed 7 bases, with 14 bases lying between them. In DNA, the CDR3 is TGTGCCAGCAGCTTAGTAGTTCGGGGAAGGAATGAGCAGTTCTTC. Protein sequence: CASSLVVRGRNEQFF.

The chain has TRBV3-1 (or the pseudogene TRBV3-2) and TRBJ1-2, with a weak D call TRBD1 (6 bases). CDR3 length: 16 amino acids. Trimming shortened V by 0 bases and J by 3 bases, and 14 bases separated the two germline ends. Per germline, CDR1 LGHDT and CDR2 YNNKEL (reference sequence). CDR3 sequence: CASSQDVTGPYYGYTF. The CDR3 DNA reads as TGTGCCAGCAGCCAAGATGTAACAGGGCCTTACTATGGCTACACCTTC.

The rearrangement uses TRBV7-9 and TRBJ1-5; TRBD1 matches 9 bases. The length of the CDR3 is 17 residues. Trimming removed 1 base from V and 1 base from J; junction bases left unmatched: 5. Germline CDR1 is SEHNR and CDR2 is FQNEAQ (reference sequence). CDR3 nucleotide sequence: TGTGCCAGCAGCTTAGAGGGACAGGGTCAAAGCAATCAGCCCCAGCATTTT. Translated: CASSLEGQGQSNQPQHF.

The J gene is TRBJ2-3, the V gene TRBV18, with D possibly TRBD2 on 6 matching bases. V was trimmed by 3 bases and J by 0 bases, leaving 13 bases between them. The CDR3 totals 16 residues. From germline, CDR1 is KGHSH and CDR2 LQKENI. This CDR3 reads CASSPKGGSSTDTQYF. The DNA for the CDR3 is TGTGCCAGCTCACCGAAGGGAGGATCAAGCACAGATACGCAGTATTTT.

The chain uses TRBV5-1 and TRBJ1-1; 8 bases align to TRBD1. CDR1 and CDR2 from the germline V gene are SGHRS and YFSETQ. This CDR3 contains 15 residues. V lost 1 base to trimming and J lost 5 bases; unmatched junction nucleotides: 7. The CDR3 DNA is TGCGCCAGCAGCTTGACGACAGGGGTAGAGACTGAAGCTTTCTTT. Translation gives CASSLTTGVETEAFF.

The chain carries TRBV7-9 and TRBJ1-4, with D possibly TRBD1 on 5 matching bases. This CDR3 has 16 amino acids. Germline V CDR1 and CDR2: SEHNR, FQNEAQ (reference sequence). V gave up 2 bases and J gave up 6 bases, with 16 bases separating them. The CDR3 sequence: CASSLPTYGGDEKLFF. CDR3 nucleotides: TGTGCCAGCAGCTTACCAACTTATGGGGGGGATGAAAAACTGTTTTTT.

The CDR3 nucleotides read TGTGCCAGCAGCGGAGAAACCGGGACAGGGAGCTACGAGCAGTACTTC. Translated, it gives CASSGETGTGSYEQYF. The rearrangement links TRBV6-2 or TRBV6-3 to TRBJ2-7; 9 bases fit TRBD1. V lost 6 bases to trimming and J lost 3 bases; unmatched junction nucleotides: 12. The CDR3 sequence is 16 residues long. Germline CDR1 reads MNHEY; CDR2 reads SVGEGT.

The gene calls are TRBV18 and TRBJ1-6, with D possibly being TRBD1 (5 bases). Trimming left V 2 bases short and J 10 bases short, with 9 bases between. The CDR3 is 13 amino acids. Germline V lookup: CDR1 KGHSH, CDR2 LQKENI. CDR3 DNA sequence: TGTGCCAGCTCACCAATAGGGGAATCACCCCTCCACTTT. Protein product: CASSPIGESPLHF. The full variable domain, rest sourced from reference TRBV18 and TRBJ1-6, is NAGVMQNPRHLVRRRGQEARLRCSPMKGHSHVYWYRQLPEEGLKFMVYLQKENIIDESGMPKERFSAEFPKEGPSILRIQQVVRGDSAAYFCASSPIGESPLHFGNGTRLTVT.

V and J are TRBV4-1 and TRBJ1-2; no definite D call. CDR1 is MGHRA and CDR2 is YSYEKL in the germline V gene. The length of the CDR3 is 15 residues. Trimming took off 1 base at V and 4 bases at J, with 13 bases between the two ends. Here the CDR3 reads CASSQVVSGPYGYTF. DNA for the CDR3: TGCGCCAGCAGCCAAGTTGTGAGCGGACCCTATGGCTACACCTTC.

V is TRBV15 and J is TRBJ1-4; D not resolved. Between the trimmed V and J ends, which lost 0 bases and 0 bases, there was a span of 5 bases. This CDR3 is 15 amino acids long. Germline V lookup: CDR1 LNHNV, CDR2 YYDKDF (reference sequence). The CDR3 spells CATSRDSATNEKLFF. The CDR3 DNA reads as TGTGCCACCAGCAGAGACAGTGCAACTAATGAAAAACTGTTTTTT.

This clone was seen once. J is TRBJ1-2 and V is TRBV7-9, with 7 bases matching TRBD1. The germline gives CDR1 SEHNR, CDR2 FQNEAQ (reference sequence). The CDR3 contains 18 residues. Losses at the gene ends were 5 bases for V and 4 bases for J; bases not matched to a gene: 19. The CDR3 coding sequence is TGTGCCAGCAGCGATCCCGGGACAGAGCCCCTTTCGGTCTATGGCTACACCTTC. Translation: CASSDPGTEPLSVYGYTF.

As DNA, the CDR3 is TGTGCCTGGAAAGCTGCCGGTTACAATGAGCAGTTCTTC. This encodes CAWKAAGYNEQFF. The gene calls are TRBV30 and TRBJ2-1; D gene unclear. The germline V gene has CDR1 GTSNPN and CDR2 SVGIG (reference sequence). This CDR3 has 13 residues. V was cut by 4 bases and J by 4 bases, with 11 bases left in between. Together with reference TRBV30 and TRBJ2-1, the CDR3 gives the full variable domain: SQTIHQWPATLVQPVGSPLSLECTVEGTSNPNLYWYRQAAGRGLQLLFYSVGIGQISSEVPQNLSASRPQDRQFILSSKKLLLSDSGFYLCAWKAAGYNEQFFGPGTRLTVL.

The CDR3 spells CASSQDEVPGPVTEAFF. For the CDR3, the DNA is TGCGCCAGCAGCCAAGATGAGGTCCCAGGGCCCGTGACTGAAGCTTTCTTT. This rearrangement joins TRBV4-3 to TRBJ1-1, with D perhaps matching TRBD1 (5 bases). Looked up from germline, CDR1 is LGHNA and CDR2 is YSLEER. The CDR3 contains 17 residues. The germline V and J ends were trimmed by 0 bases and 5 bases, with 19 bases remaining between them.

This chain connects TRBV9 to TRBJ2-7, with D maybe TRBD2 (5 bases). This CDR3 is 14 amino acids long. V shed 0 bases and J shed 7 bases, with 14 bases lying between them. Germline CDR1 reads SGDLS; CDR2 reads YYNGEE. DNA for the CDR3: TGTGCCAGCAGCGTAGTGGGTGGGTCGGGGGAGCAGTACTTC. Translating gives CASSVVGGSGEQYF.

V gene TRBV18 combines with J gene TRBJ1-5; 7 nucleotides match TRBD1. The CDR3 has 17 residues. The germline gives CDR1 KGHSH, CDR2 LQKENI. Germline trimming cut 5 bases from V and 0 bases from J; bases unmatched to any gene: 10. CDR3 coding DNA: TGTGCCAGCTCAGCGTCTCAGGGGGTTGGTAGCAATCAGCCCCAGCATTTT. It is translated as CASSASQGVGSNQPQHF.